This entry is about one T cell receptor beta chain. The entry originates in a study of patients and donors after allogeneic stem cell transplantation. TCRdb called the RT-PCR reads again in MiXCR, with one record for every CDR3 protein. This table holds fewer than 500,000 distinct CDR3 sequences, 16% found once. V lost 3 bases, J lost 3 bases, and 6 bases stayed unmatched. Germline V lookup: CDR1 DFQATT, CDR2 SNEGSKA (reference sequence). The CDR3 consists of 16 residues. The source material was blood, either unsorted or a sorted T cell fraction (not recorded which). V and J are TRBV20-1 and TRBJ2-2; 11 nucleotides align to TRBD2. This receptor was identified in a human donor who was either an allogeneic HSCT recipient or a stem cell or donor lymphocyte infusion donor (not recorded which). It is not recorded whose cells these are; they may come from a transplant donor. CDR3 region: CSASRSGGGYTGELFF. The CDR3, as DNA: TGCAGTGCTAGTCGTAGCGGGGGGGGTTACACCGGGGAGCTGTTTTTT.